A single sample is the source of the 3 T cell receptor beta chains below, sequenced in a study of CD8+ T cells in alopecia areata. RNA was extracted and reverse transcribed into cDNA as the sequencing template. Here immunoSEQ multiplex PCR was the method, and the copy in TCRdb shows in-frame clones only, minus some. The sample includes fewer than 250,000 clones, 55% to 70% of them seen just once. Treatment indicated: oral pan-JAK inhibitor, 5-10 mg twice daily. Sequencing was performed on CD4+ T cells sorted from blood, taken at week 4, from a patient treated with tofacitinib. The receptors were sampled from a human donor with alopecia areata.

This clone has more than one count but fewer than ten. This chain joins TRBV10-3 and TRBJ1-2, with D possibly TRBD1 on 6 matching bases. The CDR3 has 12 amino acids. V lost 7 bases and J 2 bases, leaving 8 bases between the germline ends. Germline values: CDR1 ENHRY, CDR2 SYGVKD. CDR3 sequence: CAITGGNYGYTF. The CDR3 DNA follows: TGTGCCATCACCGGGGGCAACTATGGCTACACCTTC.

The CDR3 bases are TGTGCCAGTAAACAGGGTTTTGCTAACACTGAAGCTTTCTTT. It codes for CASKQGFANTEAFF. This chain links TRBV19 with TRBJ1-1; TRBD1 might be the D (6 bases). The CDR3 is 14 amino acids. V dropped 7 bases and J dropped 2 bases, with 14 bases sitting between them. Per germline, CDR1 LNHDA and CDR2 SQIVND (reference sequence).

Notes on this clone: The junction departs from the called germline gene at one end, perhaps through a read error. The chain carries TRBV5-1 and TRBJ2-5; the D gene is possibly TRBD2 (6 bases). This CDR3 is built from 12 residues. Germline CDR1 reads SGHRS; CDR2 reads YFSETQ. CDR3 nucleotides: TGCGCCAGCAGCACTGGCGCGGGGACCGAGTACTTC. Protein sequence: CASSTGAGTEYF.